One and the same sample provided the 24 T cell receptor beta chains below, sequenced in a study of cytomegalovirus exposure and HLA in healthy donors. The protocol was immunoSEQ multiplex PCR, while the TCRdb copy is restricted to in-frame clones and leaves out a portion. The sample yields a few hundred thousand clones, approximately 80% seen once. The specimen was PBMCs. Receptors were obtained from a woman aged 25-40 years in good health and CMV-seropositive.

V and J are TRBV28 and TRBJ1-2; D unclear. The V end was cut by 5 bases, the J end by 6 bases, with 19 bases between. The CDR3 has 15 amino acids. Germline CDR1 is MDHEN and CDR2 is SYDVKM. This chain's CDR3 is CASSTIGSGGHGYTF. CDR3 sequence (DNA): TGTGCCAGCAGTACTATAGGTAGCGGTGGCCATGGCTACACCTTC.

The table lists this clone with many counts. The chain joins TRBV6-4 to TRBJ2-1; the match to TRBD2 covers 12 bases. Trimming at V came to 6 bases and at J to 5 bases, leaving 5 bases not matched to a gene. CDR1 and CDR2 (germline): MRHNA, SNTAGT. This CDR3 is built from 15 residues. CDR3 sequence reads: CASSPRTSGDNEQFF. CDR3 nucleotide sequence: TGTGCCAGCAGCCCCCGGACTAGCGGGGACAATGAGCAGTTCTTC.

The CDR3 loop reads CASSQVGIYEQYF. The CDR3 DNA is TGTGCCAGCAGCCAAGTAGGAATCTACGAGCAGTACTTC. The chain joins TRBV14 to TRBJ2-7; D uncertain. Trimming shortened V by 1 base and J by 3 bases, and 7 bases separated the two germline ends. The germline V gene encodes CDR1 SGHDN and CDR2 FVKESK. The CDR3 extends over 13 amino acids.

The sample holds a few counts of this clone. The chain recombines TRBV21-1 with TRBJ2-7. TRBV21-1 is an annotated pseudogene. This CDR3 is built from 13 residues. The CDR3 DNA reads TGTGCCAGCAGCAAACCAAGGTCTGACGAGCAGTACTTC. The encoded protein is CASSKPRSDEQYF.

The V and J genes are TRBV4-1 and TRBJ1-2; 9 nucleotides align to TRBD1. After removal of 1 base from V and 1 base from J, the junction contained 7 bases not matched to a gene. Germline loops: CDR1 MGHRA, CDR2 YSYEKL. The CDR3 contains 17 residues. The CDR3 loop reads CASSQGLGTGSNYGYTF. The CDR3 DNA is TGCGCCAGCAGCCAAGGACTGGGGACAGGGAGTAACTATGGCTACACCTTC.

The chain employs TRBV14 and TRBJ1-2, with TRBD1 as a possible D gene (6 bases). Trimming removed 4 bases from V and 6 bases from J, with 18 bases in between. Germline CDR1 is SGHDN and CDR2 is FVKESK. This CDR3 is 15 amino acids long. CDR3 region: CASSRYLQGLNGYTF. CDR3 coding DNA: TGTGCCAGCAGCCGTTATTTACAGGGTTTGAATGGCTACACCTTC.

This clone has a handful of counts. CDR3 nucleotides: TGCAGCGTTGAGACAGGGCCAGAGCAGCCCCAGCATTTT. Protein: CSVETGPEQPQHF. This chain uses TRBV29-1 with TRBJ1-5; 7 nucleotides match TRBD1. In germline, CDR1 is SQVTM, CDR2 ANQGSEA. V shed 3 bases, J shed 7 bases, and the junction held 6 bases outside the gene matches. The CDR3 loop spans 13 amino acids.

The chain is built from TRBV5-1 and TRBJ2-2, with D unclear. The CDR3 runs to 14 residues. Looked up from germline, CDR1 is SGHRS and CDR2 is YFSETQ. The ends were cut back, 2 bases at V and 6 bases at J, with 11 bases in the middle. As DNA, the CDR3 is TGCGCCAGCAGCTTCCTAGATACCGCCGGGGAGCTGTTTTTT. Protein sequence: CASSFLDTAGELFF.

In its sample, this clone was seen once. This sequence joins TRBV4-3 and TRBJ1-4, with a tentative D call TRBD1 (6 bases). The CDR3 is made up of 18 amino acids. Germline V CDR1 and CDR2: LGHNA, YSLEER. V lost 2 bases, J lost 7 bases, and 23 bases lay in between. The chain's CDR3 is CASSQSFTRDTISEKLFF. The CDR3 DNA reads TGCGCCAGCAGCCAAAGTTTCACTCGGGACACGATTAGTGAAAAACTGTTTTTT.

The chain is built from TRBV4-3 and TRBJ2-1; 8 bases are a match to TRBD2. Germline CDR1 is LGHNA and CDR2 is YSLEER. V shed 4 bases and J 5 bases; nucleotides not matched to a gene: 10. This CDR3 spans 16 amino acids. The CDR3 DNA reads as TGCGCCAGCAGCCCTTCCATACTAGCGGACCACAATGAGCAGTTCTTC. Its translation is CASSPSILADHNEQFF.

In this sample, this clone turned up many times. This chain uses TRBV6-4 with TRBJ2-1; 9 bases agree with TRBD2. Germline V CDR1 and CDR2: MRHNA, SNTAGT. CDR3 size: 14 residues. V was pared by 3 bases and J by 6 bases, with 3 bases of the junction left unmatched. CDR3 region: CASSEREGPNEQFF. The CDR3 DNA is TGTGCCAGCAGTGAGCGGGAGGGCCCCAATGAGCAGTTCTTC.

This chain uses TRBV6-5 with TRBJ2-5, with 7 bases that match TRBD2. This CDR3 has 13 residues. The trim removed 4 bases at V and 4 bases at J, leaving 3 bases unmatched. Germline CDR1 and CDR2: MNHEY and SVGAGI. The CDR3 DNA is TGTGCCAGCAGTTTGACTAGCCTAGAGACCCAGTACTTC. This encodes CASSLTSLETQYF.

The V gene is TRBV9, the J gene TRBJ1-1; 9 bases agree with TRBD1. With 3 bases clipped from V and 4 bases from J, the junction kept 10 bases outside the gene matches. The germline gives CDR1 SGDLS, CDR2 YYNGEE. This CDR3 comprises 16 residues. The CDR3 is CASSARQGVEGTEAFF. The CDR3 DNA sequence: TGTGCCAGCAGCGCGCGACAGGGGGTGGAGGGCACTGAAGCTTTCTTT.

The chain employs TRBV29-1 and TRBJ1-1; D is unresolved. Trimming stripped 4 bases from V and 8 bases from J, with 8 bases between. The V gene's germline CDR1 is SQVTM and CDR2 ANQGSEA. This CDR3 is 10 amino acids long. The chain's CDR3 is CSVAQEEAFF. The CDR3 bases are TGCAGCGTTGCGCAAGAGGAAGCTTTCTTT. The variable domain in full, completed from reference TRBV29-1 and TRBJ1-1, reads SAVISQKPSRDICQRGTSLTIQCQVDSQVTMMFWYRQQPGQSLTLIATANQGSEATYESGFVIDKFPISRPNLTFSTLTVSNMSPEDSSIYLCSVAQEEAFFGQGTRLTVV.

The rearrangement uses TRBV11-3 and TRBJ2-5, with a tentative D call TRBD2 (5 bases). This CDR3 contains 13 residues. With 4 bases removed from V and 6 bases from J, the gap between germline ends came to 12 bases. Germline V gene lookup returns CDR1 SGHNT and CDR2 YENEEA. The CDR3 here is CASSSKFGKTQYF. In DNA, the CDR3 is TGTGCCAGCAGCTCGAAGTTCGGGAAGACCCAGTACTTC.

The sample holds a few counts of this clone. This chain connects TRBV27 to TRBJ2-7, with D possibly being TRBD1 (5 bases). This CDR3 is built from 16 residues. CDR1 is MNHEY, CDR2 SMNVEV, per germline (reference sequence). Trimming took off 4 bases at V and 2 bases at J, with 18 bases between the two ends. This CDR3 is CASSSRAATFPYEQYF. The CDR3 coding sequence is TGTGCCAGCAGTTCCAGGGCCGCAACGTTTCCCTACGAGCAGTACTTC.

CDR3 protein: CAWSWRERVYEQYF. The CDR3 coding sequence is TGTGCCTGGAGTTGGCGGGAGAGGGTTTACGAGCAGTACTTC. J is TRBJ2-7 and V is TRBV30, with 7 bases that match TRBD2. Germline V lookup: CDR1 GTSNPN, CDR2 SVGIG (reference sequence). J gave up 4 bases and V 2 bases, and 8 bases lay outside the gene matches. The CDR3 is 14 amino acids.

The rearrangement joins TRBV7-8 to TRBJ1-2; perhaps TRBD1 as D (5 bases). V lost 6 bases to trimming and J lost 5 bases, with 22 bases between them. This CDR3 spans 16 amino acids. Germline V gene lookup returns CDR1 SGHVS and CDR2 FQNEAQ. The CDR3 nucleotides are TGTGCCAGCAGTCCTCCTTGGGAGGGACGATATTATGGCTACACCTTC. It translates to CASSPPWEGRYYGYTF.

This rearrangement joins TRBV7-8 to TRBJ1-2, with D unresolved. This CDR3 has 14 residues. With 4 bases removed from V and 3 bases from J, the gap between germline ends came to 12 bases. Germline V gene sequence: CDR1 SGHVS, CDR2 FQNEAQ. The CDR3 protein is CASSSENEYYGYTF. The CDR3 bases are TGTGCCAGCAGCTCAGAAAATGAGTACTATGGCTACACCTTC.

The chain is built from TRBV2 and TRBJ2-1; D is possibly TRBD1 (10 bases). The germline CDR1 and CDR2 sequences are SNHLY and FYNNEI. V lost 4 bases and J lost 8, with 42 bases in between. There are 23 residues in the CDR3. For the CDR3, the DNA is TGTGCCAGCAGTGCGCTAACCGGGACAGGGGAGACAGTGTTGGCGGGAGGGGTCGATGAGCAGTTCTTC. Encoded protein: CASSALTGTGETVLAGGVDEQFF. Based on the CDR3 plus reference TRBV2 and TRBJ2-1, the full variable domain is EPEVTQTPSHQVTQMGQEVILRCVPISNHLYFYWYRQILGQKVEFLVSFYNNEISEKSEIFDDQFSVERPDGSNFTLKIRSTKLEDSAMYFCASSALTGTGETVLAGGVDEQFFGPGTRLTVL.

The chain couples TRBV28 to TRBJ1-1; D is undetermined. CDR1 is MDHEN and CDR2 is SYDVKM in the germline V gene. Trimming stripped 6 bases from V and 4 bases from J, with 15 bases between. This CDR3 contains 14 residues. CDR3 DNA sequence: TGTGCCAGCAGCCTGGTACGTTGGGGCACTGAAGCTTTCTTT. Protein sequence: CASSLVRWGTEAFF.

V and J are TRBV30 and TRBJ2-7; TRBD2 might be the D (6 bases). Trimming cost V 4 bases and J 3 bases, with 13 bases left between them. In germline, CDR1 is GTSNPN, CDR2 SVGIG (reference sequence). This CDR3 is 13 amino acids long. CDR3 DNA sequence: TGTGCCTGGACGGATGACGGGAGCTACGAGCAGTACTTC. Residues: CAWTDDGSYEQYF.

The J gene is TRBJ2-7, the V gene TRBV9; 8 bases fit TRBD2. V trimming: 4 bases; J trimming: 5 bases; junction bases outside the gene matches: 8. Germline loops: CDR1 SGDLS, CDR2 YYNGEE. The CDR3 length is 14 residues. The DNA for the CDR3 is TGTGCCAGCAGCTTAAGCGGGAGTAATGACGAGCAGTACTTC. It yields the protein CASSLSGSNDEQYF.

This chain connects TRBV6-1 to TRBJ2-7; D is undetermined. Trimming took off 8 bases at V and 3 bases at J, with 2 bases between the two ends. There are 9 residues in the CDR3. Germline V lookup: CDR1 MNHNS, CDR2 SASEGT. CDR3 region: CASGYEQYF. CDR3 nucleotides: TGTGCCAGCGGCTACGAGCAGTACTTC.